Below, 8 T cell receptor beta chains from the same sample are listed, as sequenced in a study of cytomegalovirus exposure and HLA in healthy donors. Profiling relied on immunoSEQ multiplex PCR, and the TCRdb table lists in-frame clones only, not all of them. Of 150,000 or so clones listed, roughly 86% were seen once; the top ten hold 2% to 2.5%. The specimen sequenced was PBMCs. All receptors come from a human donor in good health.

The genes are TRBV4-1 and TRBJ2-3; D is perhaps TRBD2 (6 bases). Germline CDR1 is MGHRA and CDR2 is YSYEKL. The CDR3 covers 18 residues. The V gene lost 4 bases and the J gene lost 2 bases, with 22 bases spanning the gap. The CDR3 nucleotides read TGCGCCAGCAGCCCCGGGCCGGGACTCCCCATTTCCACAGATACGCAGTATTTT. Translated: CASSPGPGLPISTDTQYF.

This chain links TRBV15 with TRBJ1-4; 7 bases match TRBD1. Germline assignment: CDR1 LNHNV and CDR2 YYDKDF (reference sequence). This CDR3 is built from 16 residues. The V and J ends lost 0 bases and 0 bases, in that order; junction bases with no gene match: 1. CDR3 sequence (DNA): TGTGCCACCAGCAGAGACAGGGGGTCAACTAATGAAAAACTGTTTTTT. Translation gives CATSRDRGSTNEKLFF.

The chain couples TRBV7-6 to TRBJ2-7, with D tentatively TRBD1 (5 bases). Germline CDR1 SGHVS, CDR2 FNYEAQ. V lost 6 bases and J lost 3, with 12 bases in between. CDR3 length equals 13 residues. DNA for the CDR3: TGTGCCAGCAGTAGGTCACAGGTCTACGAGCAGTACTTC. It is translated as CASSRSQVYEQYF.

The V call is TRBV29-1, the J call TRBJ1-1, with D perhaps TRBD1 (6 bases). The CDR3 is 14 amino acids. With 6 bases removed from V and 7 bases from J, the gap between germline ends came to 21 bases. The germline gives CDR1 SQVTM, CDR2 ANQGSEA. The CDR3 reads CSVTRDTVQSEAFF. The CDR3 nucleotides read TGCAGCGTAACTCGGGACACGGTTCAGAGTGAAGCTTTCTTT.

The chain links TRBV28 to TRBJ2-1; 7 nucleotides line up with TRBD1. CDR1 is MDHEN and CDR2 is SYDVKM in the germline V gene. J gave up 0 bases and V 4 bases, and 15 bases lay outside the gene matches. The CDR3 is 19 residues long. CDR3 region: CASSSYRPTQGSSYNEQFF. CDR3 DNA sequence: TGTGCCAGCAGTTCCTACAGACCTACACAGGGGAGCTCCTACAATGAGCAGTTCTTC.

On this clone: This sample includes further DNA sequences coding for the same CDR3. V and J are TRBV11-3 and TRBJ2-1, with 8 bases fitting TRBD1. This CDR3 is 15 amino acids long. V shed 5 bases and J 0 bases; nucleotides not matched to a gene: 3. Germline loops: CDR1 SGHNT, CDR2 YENEEA. In DNA form, the CDR3 reads TGTGCCAGCAGCCCCGGACAGGGCTCCTACAATGAGCAGTTCTTC. Protein: CASSPGQGSYNEQFF.

The V gene is TRBV2, the J gene TRBJ1-6; 7 positions agree with TRBD1. CDR3 length equals 15 residues. The germline V gene encodes CDR1 SNHLY and CDR2 FYNNEI. The J segment lost 4 bases and the V segment lost 6 bases, leaving 6 bases of the junction unmatched. The CDR3 reads CASRLGTVYNSPLHF. The CDR3 nucleotides read TGTGCCAGCAGACTCGGGACAGTTTATAATTCACCCCTCCACTTT.

This clone was picked up one time. This sequence joins TRBV4-1 and TRBJ1-2; D possibly corresponds to TRBD1 (5 bases). Germline CDR1 MGHRA, CDR2 YSYEKL. V lost 4 bases and J lost 8, with 20 bases in between. The CDR3 spans 15 residues. CDR3 nucleotide sequence: TGCGCCAGCAGCCCCGGGCAGGGCCCACCCGGGGGCTACACCTTC. Its protein product is CASSPGQGPPGGYTF.